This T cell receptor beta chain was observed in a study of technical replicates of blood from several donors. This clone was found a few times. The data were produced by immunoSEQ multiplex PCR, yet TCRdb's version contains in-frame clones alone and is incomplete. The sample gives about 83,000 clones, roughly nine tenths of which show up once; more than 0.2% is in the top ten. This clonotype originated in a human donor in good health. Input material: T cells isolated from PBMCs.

The CDR3 spells CASSLAGLAGDQETQYF. Written as DNA, the CDR3 is TGTGCCAGCAGCCTTGCGGGACTAGCGGGGGACCAAGAGACCCAGTACTTC. The chain combines TRBV4-2 with TRBJ2-5, with 14 positions matching TRBD2. The V gene end was trimmed by 4 bases and the J gene end by 0 bases; junction bases not matched to a gene: 4. The length of the CDR3 is 17 residues. CDR1 LGHNA and CDR2 YNFKEQ come from the germline V gene.